These T cell receptor beta chains were read from a single sample in a study of shared clonotypes between healthy human individuals. The method was immunoSEQ multiplex PCR; TCRdb's version includes in-frame clones alone and lacks a portion of them. Seen here are roughly 1,500,000 clones, roughly 98.5% observed once, and the top ten hold about 0.35%. Sequencing used naive CD4+ T cells sorted from blood. All receptors derive from a man in his thirties or forties in good health. CDR3s include the opening cysteine and the closing phenylalanine or tryptophan. The D gene is left open where the match is weak.

v_gene	j_gene	d_gene	CDR3aa	CDR3nt
TRBV5-1	TRBJ2-3	NA	CASSLVGAGADTQYF	TGCGCCAGCAGCTTGGTTGGGGCGGGTGCAGATACGCAGTATTTT
TRBV5-6	TRBJ2-2	NA	CASSSPTVNTGELFF	TGTGCCAGCAGCTCACCGACAGTGAACACCGGGGAGCTGTTTTTT
TRBV5-1	TRBJ2-7	NA	CASSFSDTYEQYF	TGCGCCAGCAGCTTCAGCGATACCTACGAGCAGTACTTC
TRBV12-5	TRBJ1-2	NA	CASGLTHEDTF	TGTGCTAGTGGTTTGACACACGAGGACACCTTC
TRBV27	TRBJ1-5	NA	CASSSISWYSNQPQHF	TGTGCCAGCAGTTCCATATCCTGGTATAGCAATCAGCCCCAGCATTTT
TRBV4-1	TRBJ2-2	NA	CASSRQSLTGELFF	TGCGCCAGCAGCCGGCAAAGTCTCACCGGGGAGCTGTTTTTT
TRBV6-5	TRBJ1-2	TRBD1	CASSRAGGQGDGYTF	TGTGCCAGCAGTCGGGCCGGTGGACAGGGCGACGGCTACACCTTC
TRBV2	TRBJ2-3	TRBD2	CASSEALLAGAKYF	TGTGCCAGCAGTGAAGCGCTACTAGCGGGAGCCAAGTATTTT
TRBV5-4	TRBJ1-2	TRBD1	CASSLERGRAYGYTF	TGTGCCAGTAGCTTAGAAAGGGGGCGCGCATATGGCTACACCTTC
TRBV28	TRBJ1-1	TRBD1	CASSFVGTGRRNTEAFF	TGTGCCAGCAGTTTTGTGGGGACAGGGCGGAGGAACACTGAAGCTTTCTTT
TRBV28	TRBJ1-1	NA	CASGLAVNTEAFF	TGTGCCAGCGGGTTAGCGGTGAACACTGAAGCTTTCTTT
TRBV9	TRBJ1-2	NA	CASSPRYRSDYGYTF	TGTGCCAGCAGCCCCAGGTACAGAAGTGACTATGGCTACACCTTC
TRBV5-1	TRBJ2-5	NA	CASASGTAILQETQYF	TGCGCCAGCGCGTCCGGGACGGCGATCCTTCAAGAGACCCAGTACTTC
TRBV9	TRBJ2-1	NA	CASSVGGTASYNEQFF	TGTGCCAGCAGCGTAGGTGGGACTGCCTCCTACAATGAGCAGTTCTTC
TRBV11-2	TRBJ2-5	TRBD2	CASSLVASGGQETQYF	TGTGCCAGCAGCTTAGTGGCTAGCGGGGGACAAGAGACCCAGTACTTC